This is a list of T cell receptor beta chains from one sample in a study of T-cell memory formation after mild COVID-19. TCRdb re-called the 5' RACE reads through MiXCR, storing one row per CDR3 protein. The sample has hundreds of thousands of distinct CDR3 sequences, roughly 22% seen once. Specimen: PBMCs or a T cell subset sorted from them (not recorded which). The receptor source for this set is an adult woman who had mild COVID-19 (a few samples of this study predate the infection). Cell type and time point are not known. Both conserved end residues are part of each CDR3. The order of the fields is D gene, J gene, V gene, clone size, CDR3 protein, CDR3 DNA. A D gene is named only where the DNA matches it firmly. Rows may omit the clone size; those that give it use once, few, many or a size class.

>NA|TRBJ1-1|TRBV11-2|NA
CASTGMATEAFF
TGTGCCAGCACGGGCATGGCCACTGAAGCTTTCTTT
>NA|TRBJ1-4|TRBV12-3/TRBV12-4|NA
CASSFQETNEKLFF
TGTGCCAGCAGTTTTCAGGAAACTAATGAAAAACTGTTTTTT
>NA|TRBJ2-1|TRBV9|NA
CASSIQRDNEQFF
TGTGCCAGCAGCATCCAGCGGGACAATGAGCAGTTCTTC
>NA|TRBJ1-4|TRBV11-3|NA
CASSLTANEKLFF
TGTGCCAGCAGCTTGACGGCGAATGAAAAACTGTTTTTT
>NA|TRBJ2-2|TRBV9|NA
CASSKRWGLDTGELFF
TGTGCCAGCAGCAAAAGGTGGGGGCTTGACACCGGGGAGCTGTTTTTT
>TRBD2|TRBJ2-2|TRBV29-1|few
CSVTPGLQNTGELFF
TGCAGCGTGACACCGGGACTACAGAACACCGGGGAGCTGTTTTTT
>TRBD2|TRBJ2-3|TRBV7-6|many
CASIPHAGTSGGGADTQYF
TGTGCCAGCATCCCTCACGCCGGGACTAGCGGGGGAGGCGCAGATACGCAGTATTTT
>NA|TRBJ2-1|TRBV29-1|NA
CSVLRWDKDLYNEQFF
TGCAGCGTATTGAGGTGGGACAAGGACCTCTACAATGAGCAGTTCTTC
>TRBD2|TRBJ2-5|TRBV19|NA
CASTSGGGAGVRETQYF
TGTGCCAGTACCTCAGGCGGGGGAGCGGGAGTTCGGGAGACCCAGTACTTC
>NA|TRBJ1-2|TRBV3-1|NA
CASSQASTGGYTF
TGTGCCAGCAGCCAAGCATCCACGGGGGGCTACACCTTC
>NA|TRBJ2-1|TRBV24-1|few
CATSDWGHDEQFF
TGTGCCACCAGTGATTGGGGGCACGATGAGCAGTTCTTC
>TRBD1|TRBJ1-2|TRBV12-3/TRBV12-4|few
CASRSDRAGYTF
TGTGCCAGCAGGTCGGACAGGGCTGGCTACACCTTC
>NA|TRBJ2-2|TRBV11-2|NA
CASSFAPGELFF
TGTGCCAGCAGCTTTGCGCCCGGGGAGCTGTTTTTT
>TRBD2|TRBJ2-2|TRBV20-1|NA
CSARGVAGGTGTGELFF
TGCAGTGCTAGAGGTGTAGCGGGGGGGACGGGCACCGGGGAGCTGTTTTTT
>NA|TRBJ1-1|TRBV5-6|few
CASSPRRVTEAFF
TGTGCCAGCAGCCCTCGGCGGGTGACTGAAGCTTTCTTT
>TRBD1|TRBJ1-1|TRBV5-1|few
CASSWGQGETEAFF
TGCGCCAGCAGCTGGGGACAGGGGGAGACTGAAGCTTTCTTT
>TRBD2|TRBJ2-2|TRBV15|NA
CATSASGNTGELFF
TGTGCCACCAGCGCTAGCGGCAACACCGGGGAGCTGTTTTTT
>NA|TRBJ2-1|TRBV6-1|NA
CASSEVDTYNEQFF
TGTGCCAGCAGTGAAGTAGACACGTACAATGAGCAGTTCTTC
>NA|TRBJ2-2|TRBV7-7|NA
CASSPSAWETNTGELFF
TGTGCTAGCAGCCCCTCCGCATGGGAAACGAACACCGGGGAGCTGTTTTTT
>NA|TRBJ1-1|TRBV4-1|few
CASSQDGGGYTEAFF
TGCGCCAGCAGCCAAGATGGAGGGGGGTACACTGAAGCTTTCTTT
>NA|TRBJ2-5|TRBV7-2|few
CASSLGDSETQYF
TGTGCCAGCAGCTTAGGGGACTCGGAGACCCAGTACTTC
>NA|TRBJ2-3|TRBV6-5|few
CASSYLRGADTQYF
TGTGCCAGCAGTTACCTCAGGGGTGCAGATACGCAGTATTTT
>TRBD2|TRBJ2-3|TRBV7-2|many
CASSLGGGRATDTQYF
TGTGCCAGCAGCTTAGGGGGCGGGAGGGCCACAGATACGCAGTATTTT
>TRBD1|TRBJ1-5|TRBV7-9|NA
CASSLVGTGIDQPQHF
TGTGCCAGCAGCTTAGTCGGGACAGGGATTGATCAGCCCCAGCATTTT
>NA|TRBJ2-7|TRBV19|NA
CASSMARSYEQYF
TGTGCCAGTAGTATGGCGCGGAGCTACGAGCAGTACTTC
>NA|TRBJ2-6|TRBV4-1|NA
CASSQQGSGANVLTF
TGCGCCAGCAGCCAACAGGGATCGGGGGCCAACGTCCTGACTTTC